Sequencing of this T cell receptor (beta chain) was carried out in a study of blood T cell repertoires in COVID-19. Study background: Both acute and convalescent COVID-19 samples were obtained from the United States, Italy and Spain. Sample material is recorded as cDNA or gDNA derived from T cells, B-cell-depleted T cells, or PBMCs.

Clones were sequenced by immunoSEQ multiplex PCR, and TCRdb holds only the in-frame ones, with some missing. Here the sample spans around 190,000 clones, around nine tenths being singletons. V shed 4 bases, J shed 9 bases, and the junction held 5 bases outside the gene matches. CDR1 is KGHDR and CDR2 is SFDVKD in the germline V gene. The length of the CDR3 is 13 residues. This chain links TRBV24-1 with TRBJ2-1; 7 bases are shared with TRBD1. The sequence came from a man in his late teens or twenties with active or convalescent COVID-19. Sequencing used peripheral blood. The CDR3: CATSDDRAGEQFF. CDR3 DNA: TGTGCCACCAGTGACGACAGGGCGGGTGAGCAGTTCTTC.